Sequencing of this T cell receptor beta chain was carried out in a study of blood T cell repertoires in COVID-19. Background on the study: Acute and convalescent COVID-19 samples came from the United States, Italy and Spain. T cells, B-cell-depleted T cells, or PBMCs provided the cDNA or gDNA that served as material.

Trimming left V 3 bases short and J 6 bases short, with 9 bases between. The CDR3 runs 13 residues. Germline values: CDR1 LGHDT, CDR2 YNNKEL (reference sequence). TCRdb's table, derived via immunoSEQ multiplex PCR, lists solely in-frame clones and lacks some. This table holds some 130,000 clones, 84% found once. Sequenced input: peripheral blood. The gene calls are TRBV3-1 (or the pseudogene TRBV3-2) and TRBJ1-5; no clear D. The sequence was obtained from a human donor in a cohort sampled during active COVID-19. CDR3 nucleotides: TGTGCCAGCAGCCACCAACCGGGTCAGCCCCAGCATTTT. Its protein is CASSHQPGQPQHF.